These T cell receptor beta chains were read from a single sample in a study of blood T cell repertoires in COVID-19. TCRdb keeps only in-frame clones here, not all; method: immunoSEQ multiplex PCR. The sample lists over 100,000 clones, 84% occurring once. Sequenced material: peripheral blood. The source is a woman aged 80 or older with active or convalescent COVID-19. CDR3s include the opening cysteine and the closing phenylalanine or tryptophan. The D gene is left open where the match is weak. The listing skips clone size in some rows; elsewhere it reads once, few, many or a size class.

TRBV5-1,.,.,TRBJ1-1,CASSLIGREGVAFF,TGCGCCAGCAGCTTGATAGGCAGGGAGGGTGTAGCTTTCTTT
TRBV5-6,.,.,TRBJ1-6,CASSPGISPLHF,TGTGCCAGCAGCCCCGGGATCTCACCCCTCCACTTT
TRBV9,.,.,TRBJ1-4,CASSVAGATNEKLFF,TGTGCCAGCAGCGTAGCAGGGGCAACTAATGAAAAACTGTTTTTT
TRBV7-9,TRBD1,.,TRBJ2-1,CASRAQGDNEQFF,TGTGCCAGCAGAGCTCAGGGGGACAATGAGCAGTTCTTC
TRBV18,TRBD1,once,TRBJ1-1,CASSQAGGGMNTEAFF,TGTGCCAGCTCACAAGCCGGAGGGGGCATGAACACTGAAGCTTTCTTT
TRBV6-5,.,.,TRBJ2-1,CASLSRGSYNEQFF,TGTGCCAGCCTGTCCCGGGGCTCCTACAATGAGCAGTTCTTC
TRBV6-5,TRBD1,.,TRBJ1-1,CASRGQGGTEAFF,TGTGCCAGCAGAGGACAGGGAGGCACTGAAGCTTTCTTT
TRBV10-2,TRBD2,.,TRBJ2-7,CASRETSGVVSYEQYF,TGCGCCAGCAGGGAGACTAGCGGGGTTGTTTCCTACGAGCAGTACTTC
TRBV19,TRBD2,.,TRBJ2-1,CASSRGRDSEQFF,TGTGCCAGTAGTCGGGGGAGGGATTCTGAGCAGTTCTTC
TRBV24-1,TRBD1,.,TRBJ1-1,CATSGQGIEAFF,TGTGCCACCTCGGGACAGGGGATTGAAGCTTTCTTT
TRBV6-5,TRBD2,.,TRBJ2-5,CASKRIAGVETQYF,TGTGCCAGCAAGAGGATAGCGGGAGTAGAGACCCAGTACTTC
TRBV5-5,TRBD1,.,TRBJ1-6,CASSLAGQGSPISPLHF,TGTGCCAGCAGCTTGGCGGGACAGGGAAGTCCGATTTCACCCCTCCACTTT
TRBV27,.,.,TRBJ2-7,CASSEASLAGVFNEQYF,TGTGCCAGCAGCGAGGCGTCTTTAGCAGGGGTCTTCAACGAGCAGTACTTC
TRBV18,.,.,TRBJ2-1,CASSTTGNEQFF,TGTGCCAGCTCAACAACAGGGAATGAGCAGTTCTTC
TRBV20-1,.,.,TRBJ1-4,CSARVGEKLFF,TGCAGTGCTAGAGTGGGCGAAAAACTGTTTTTT
TRBV18,TRBD1,.,TRBJ2-5,CASSPPDRRQETQYF,TGTGCCAGCTCACCACCGGACAGGCGCCAAGAGACCCAGTACTTC
TRBV6-5,TRBD1,.,TRBJ2-7,CASRRPGQGYEQYF,TGTGCCAGCAGGCGTCCGGGACAGGGCTACGAGCAGTACTTC